These T cell receptor beta chains were read from a single sample in a study of cytomegalovirus exposure and HLA in healthy donors. The repertoire was sequenced with immunoSEQ multiplex PCR; TCRdb's copy has only in-frame clones and lacks some. The sample records under 150,000 clones, roughly 86% being singletons. The sequenced material came from PBMCs. These receptors originate from a woman aged 25 to 39 in good health and CMV-seronegative. CDR3s leave out the opening cysteine and the closing phenylalanine or tryptophan.

V: TRBV7-9
CDR3: ASSLGAAGTEAF

V: TRBV18
CDR3: ASSLNQGYPLY

V: TRBV6-6
CDR3: ASTYWGEETQY

V: TRBV30
CDR3: AWSWGAYEQY

V: TRBV10-3
CDR3: AISDREQGSYGYT

V: TRBV14
CDR3: ASSPTLGGQETQY

V: TRBV5-4
CDR3: ASSTQARSTDTQY

V: TRBV5-1
CDR3: ASTTGTGWYNEQF

V: TRBV2
CDR3: ASSLRTKETQY

V: TRBV5-1
CDR3: ASSPTGYGEQY

V: TRBV11-2
CDR3: ASSSRLAGDNEQF

V: TRBV2
CDR3: ASTTEAGLNTGELF

V: TRBV7-2
CDR3: ASSSRGYGSYNEQF

V: TRBV5-1
CDR3: ASSPPGTITEAF

V: TRBV7-8
CDR3: ASSARDSSGANVLT

V: TRBV6-1
CDR3: ASSAIAGATHRELF

V: TRBV5-1
CDR3: ASSWRQGEGTEAF

V: TRBV18
CDR3: ASQNEDTQY

V: TRBV5-1
CDR3: ASSPDTSYNEQF

V: TRBV7-8
CDR3: ASSPRWAAQHQPQH

V: TRBV4-3
CDR3: ASSQDPRYSPLH

V: TRBV5-1
CDR3: ASSFRTSGGPSTDTQY

V: TRBV5-4
CDR3: ASSLVPTSGGTYEQY

V: TRBV11-2
CDR3: ASTPRGDTEAF

V: TRBV7-8
CDR3: ASSPRGGQGGYEQY

V: TRBV19
CDR3: ASRGTGPVKDYGYT

V: TRBV5-1
CDR3: ASSLERGANEKLF

V: TRBV2
CDR3: ASRPQQNNEQF

V: TRBV25-1
CDR3: ASSDLNEKLF

V: TRBV4-1
CDR3: ASSRIVGSSGGRVADTQY

V: TRBV5-6
CDR3: ASSRGQGDSNQPQH

V: TRBV5-1
CDR3: ASSLGRTGGTISGNTIY

V: TRBV19
CDR3: ASTLGGTYSGANVLT

V: TRBV18
CDR3: ASSPLAGENEQF

V: TRBV6-1
CDR3: ASNLGGYYGYT

V: TRBV27
CDR3: ASRSRKEEY

V: TRBV15
CDR3: ATSSGGTKVIAF

V: TRBV29-1
CDR3: SADRLEGPRPEAF

V: TRBV5-1
CDR3: ASSLGLAGGIQETQY

V: TRBV18
CDR3: ASSPTGARLNTGELF

V: TRBV28
CDR3: ASSLRRLGQGDGYT

V: TRBV18
CDR3: ASRPDRPTGGEQY

V: TRBV5-1
CDR3: ASSLGTGLGNTIY

V: TRBV19
CDR3: ASSIEAGYGYT

V: TRBV5-6
CDR3: ASSRPTGTHEQY

V: TRBV9
CDR3: ASSVDNDSPLH

V: TRBV13
CDR3: ASSQGTGDGYT